The rows below give T cell receptor beta chains drawn from one sample of a study of vaccination and CD4 T cells after COVID-19. No antigens are known for them. TCRdb recomputed calls from the PCR reads with MiXCR, one row per CDR3 protein. Here the sample spans about 12,000 distinct CDR3 sequences, 55% to 75% being singletons. Sequenced: CD4+ T cells from blood, cultured in vitro. The receptors were sampled from a human donor who had recovered from COVID-19. Both conserved end residues are part of each CDR3. A D gene is named only where the DNA matches it firmly. The size of a clone is reported for some rows only, either as once, few or many, or as a class for expanded clones.

D,size,V,J,DNA,CDR3
TRBD2,.,TRBV5-5,TRBJ2-7,TGTGCCAGCAGCCCTAGCGGACGTGCCTACGAGCAGTACTTC,CASSPSGRAYEQYF
.,.,TRBV27,TRBJ2-1,TGTGCCAGCAGGACCCTGGCGGCTAGCGTAAATGAGCAGTTCTTC,CASRTLAASVNEQFF
.,few,TRBV2,TRBJ2-7,TGTGCCAGCAGAGGGGGACGGCAGAGCTCCTACGAGCAGTACTTC,CASRGGRQSSYEQYF
.,.,TRBV12-3/TRBV12-4,TRBJ2-1,TGTGCCAGCTCGCTAGCGAAAGAATTGTCCTACAATGAGCAGTTCTTC,CASSLAKELSYNEQFF
.,few,TRBV20-1,TRBJ2-1,TGCAGTGCTAGAGATCTATACTCTTCTACCCATGAGCAGTTCTTC,CSARDLYSSTHEQFF
TRBD2,.,TRBV12-3/TRBV12-4,TRBJ2-1,TGTGCCAGCAGTTTAAAGGCGGGAGGAACTGAGCAGTTCTTC,CASSLKAGGTEQFF
TRBD1,few,TRBV7-9,TRBJ1-1,TGTGCCAGCAGCTCGGGACAGGGGGCAAACACTGAAGCTTTCTTT,CASSSGQGANTEAFF
TRBD1,few,TRBV6-1,TRBJ2-7,TGTGCCAGCAGCGAGATGGACAGGGAGGAGCAGTACTTC,CASSEMDREEQYF
.,.,TRBV28,TRBJ2-7,TGTGCCAGCAGTTCTCTAGTGTCGGGTCACGAGCAGTACTTC,CASSSLVSGHEQYF
TRBD1,.,TRBV7-3,TRBJ2-5,TGTGCCAGCAGCTCGGACAGGGGGCCAGAGACCCAGTACTTC,CASSSDRGPETQYF
.,.,TRBV6-1,TRBJ2-3,TGTGCCAGCAGTGAAGGGATACGTAGCACAGATACGCAGTATTTT,CASSEGIRSTDTQYF
.,.,TRBV6-5,TRBJ2-6,TGTGCCAGCAGTTACTCGATTGGGGCCAACGTCCTGACTTTC,CASSYSIGANVLTF
.,.,TRBV10-3,TRBJ1-3,TGTGCCATCACTGGAAGTGGCTCTGGAAACACCATATATTTT,CAITGSGSGNTIYF
.,.,TRBV2,TRBJ1-2,TGTGCCGGCGAAGGGGGGAATGGCTATGGCTACACCTTC,CAGEGGNGYGYTF
.,.,TRBV20-1,TRBJ1-1,TGCAGTGCTAGAACAGGGCAGAACACTGAAGCTTTCTTT,CSARTGQNTEAFF
.,few,TRBV7-9,TRBJ1-2,TGTGCCAGCAGCAACAGGGCGAGTGGCTACACCTTC,CASSNRASGYTF
.,.,TRBV7-3,TRBJ2-1,TGTGCCAGCAGCAAACGGGATGCGGTTTACAATGAGCAGTTCTTC,CASSKRDAVYNEQFF
TRBD2,.,TRBV29-1,TRBJ2-3,TGCAGCGTCGGGACTAGCAGTGGTTTGGATACGCAGTATTTT,CSVGTSSGLDTQYF